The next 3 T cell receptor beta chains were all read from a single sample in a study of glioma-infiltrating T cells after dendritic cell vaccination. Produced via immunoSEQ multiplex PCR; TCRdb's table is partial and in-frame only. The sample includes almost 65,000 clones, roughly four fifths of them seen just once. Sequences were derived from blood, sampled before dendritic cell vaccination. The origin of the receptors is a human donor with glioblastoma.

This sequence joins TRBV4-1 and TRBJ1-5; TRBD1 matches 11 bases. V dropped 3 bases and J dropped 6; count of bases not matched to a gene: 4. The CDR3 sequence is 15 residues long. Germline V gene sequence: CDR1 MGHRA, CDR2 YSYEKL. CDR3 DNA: TGCGCCAGCAGCCAGGGACAGGGGGGCTTTCAGCCCCAGCATTTT. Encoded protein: CASSQGQGGFQPQHF.

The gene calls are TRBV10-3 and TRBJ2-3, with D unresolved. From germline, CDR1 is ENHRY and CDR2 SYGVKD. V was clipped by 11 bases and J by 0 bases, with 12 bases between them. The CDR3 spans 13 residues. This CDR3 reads CAVRSSSTDTQYF. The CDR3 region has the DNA TGTGCCGTAAGGAGTTCTAGCACAGATACGCAGTATTTT.

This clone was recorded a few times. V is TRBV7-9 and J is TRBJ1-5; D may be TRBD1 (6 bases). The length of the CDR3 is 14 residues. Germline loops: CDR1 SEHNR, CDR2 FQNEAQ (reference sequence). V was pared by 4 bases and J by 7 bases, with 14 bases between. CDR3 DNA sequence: TGTGCCAGCAGCTCAGATCACAGGGACCAGCCCCAGCATTTT. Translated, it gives CASSSDHRDQPQHF. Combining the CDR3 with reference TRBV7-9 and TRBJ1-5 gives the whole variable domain DTGVSQNPRHKITKRGQNVTFRCDPISEHNRLYWYRQTLGQGPEFLTYFQNEAQLEKSRLLSDRFSAERPKGSFSTLEIQRTEQGDSAMYLCASSSDHRDQPQHFGDGTRLSIL.